This T cell receptor beta chain was obtained from a study of beta chain features in type 1 diabetes. Of the isolated RNA, all was reverse transcribed, and so the sequenced material was expressed TCRB transcripts. The read count averaged approximately 3.5 million across naive, central memory and regulatory T cell samples. The repertoire was sequenced with immunoSEQ multiplex PCR; TCRdb's copy has only in-frame clones and lacks some. The sample has about 250,000 clones; around an eighth are singletons. Germline loops: CDR1 SGHVS, CDR2 FQNEAQ. J was trimmed by 4 bases and V by 5 bases; bases with no gene match: 1. The CDR3 is 14 residues long. Averaging roughly 100 mL, one heparinised blood draw was given by each donor.

The TCR sequence derives from a woman aged 40 to 55 in good health. What was sequenced was naive CD4+ T cells from blood. The chain joins TRBV7-8 to TRBJ2-5; 13 nucleotides line up with TRBD2. The CDR3 DNA reads as TGTGCCAGCAGCCGACTAGCGGGGGGAGAGACCCAGTACTTC. The encoded protein is CASSRLAGGETQYF.